This T cell receptor (beta chain) is drawn from a study of shared clonotypes between healthy human individuals. TCRdb's table, derived via immunoSEQ multiplex PCR, lists solely in-frame clones and lacks some. The sample includes 400,000 to 600,000 clones, 70% to 80% of them seen just once. The V gene's germline CDR1 is SEHNR and CDR2 FQNEAQ (reference sequence). With V trimmed by 5 bases and J by 6 bases, 10 bases remained unmatched. The CDR3 contains 15 residues. The sequencing input was PBMCs. The chain combines TRBV7-9 with TRBJ1-5; 7 bases align to TRBD1. The receptor was isolated from a woman between 40 and 50 years old in good health. Some clones in this sample may be carry-over from other donors' samples. CDR3 in amino acids: CASSTSPDRPQPQHF. CDR3 in DNA: TGTGCCAGCAGCACTAGCCCGGACAGGCCTCAGCCCCAGCATTTT. Based on the CDR3 plus reference TRBV7-9 and TRBJ1-5, the full variable domain is DTGVSQNPRHKITKRGQNVTFRCDPISEHNRLYWYRQTLGQGPEFLTYFQNEAQLEKSRLLSDRFSAERPKGSFSTLEIQRTEQGDSAMYLCASSTSPDRPQPQHFGDGTRLSIL.